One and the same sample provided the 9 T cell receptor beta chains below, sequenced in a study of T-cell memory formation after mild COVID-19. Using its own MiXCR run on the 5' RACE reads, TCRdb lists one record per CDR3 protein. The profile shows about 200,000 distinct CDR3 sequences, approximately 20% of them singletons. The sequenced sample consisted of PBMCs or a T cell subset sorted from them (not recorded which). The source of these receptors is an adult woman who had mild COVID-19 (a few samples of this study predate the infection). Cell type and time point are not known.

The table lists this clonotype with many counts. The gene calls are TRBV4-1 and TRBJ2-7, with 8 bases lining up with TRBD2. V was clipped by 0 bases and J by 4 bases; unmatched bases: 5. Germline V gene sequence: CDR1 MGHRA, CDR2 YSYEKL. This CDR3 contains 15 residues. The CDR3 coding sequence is TGCGCCAGCAGCCAAGATAGACTAGCGTTATACGAGCAGTACTTC. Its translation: CASSQDRLALYEQYF.

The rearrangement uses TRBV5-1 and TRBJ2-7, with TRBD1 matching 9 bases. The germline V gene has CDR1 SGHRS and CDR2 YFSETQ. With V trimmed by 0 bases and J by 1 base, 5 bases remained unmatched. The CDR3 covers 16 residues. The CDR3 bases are TGCGCCAGCAGCTTGGCCACAGGGGGCCTGTCCTACGAGCAGTACTTC. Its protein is CASSLATGGLSYEQYF.

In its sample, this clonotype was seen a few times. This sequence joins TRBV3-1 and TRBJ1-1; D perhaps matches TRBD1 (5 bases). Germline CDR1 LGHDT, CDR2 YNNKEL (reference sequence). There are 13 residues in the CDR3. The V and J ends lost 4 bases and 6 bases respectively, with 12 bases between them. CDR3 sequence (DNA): TGTGCCAGCAGCCGCTCGGGGGGGGCTGAAGCTTTCTTT. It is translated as CASSRSGGAEAFF. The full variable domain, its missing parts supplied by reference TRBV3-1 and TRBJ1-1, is DTAVSQTPKYLVTQMGNDKSIKCEQNLGHDTMYWYKQDSKKFLKIMFSYNNKELIINETVPNRFSPKSPDKAHLNLHINSLELGDSAVYFCASSRSGGAEAFFGQGTRLTVV.

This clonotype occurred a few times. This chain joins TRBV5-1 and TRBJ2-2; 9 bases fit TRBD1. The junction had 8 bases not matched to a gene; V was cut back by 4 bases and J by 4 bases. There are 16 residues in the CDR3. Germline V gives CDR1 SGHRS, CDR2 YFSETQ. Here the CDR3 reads CASSHRDRAPTGELFF. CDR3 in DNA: TGCGCCAGCAGCCACCGGGACAGGGCTCCCACCGGGGAGCTGTTTTTT.

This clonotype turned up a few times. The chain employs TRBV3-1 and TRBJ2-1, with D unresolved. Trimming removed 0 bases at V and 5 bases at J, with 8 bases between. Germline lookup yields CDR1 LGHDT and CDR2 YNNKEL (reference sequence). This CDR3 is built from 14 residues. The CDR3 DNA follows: TGTGCCAGCAGCCAAGACGTATTCAACAATGAGCAGTTCTTC. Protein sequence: CASSQDVFNNEQFF.

The CDR3 sequence is CASSIGGSRYEQFF. The CDR3 DNA sequence: TGTGCCAGCAGCATAGGGGGGTCGAGGTATGAGCAGTTCTTC. The chain uses TRBV7-3 and TRBJ2-1; D could derive from TRBD1 or TRBD2 (6 bases each). Germline V CDR1 and CDR2: SGHTA, FQGTGA. CDR3 length equals 14 residues. V was clipped by 5 bases and J by 8 bases, with 16 bases between them. The variable domain in full, with the rest retrieved from reference TRBV7-3 and TRBJ2-1, is GAGVSQTPSNKVTEKGKYVELRCDPISGHTALYWYRQSLGQGPEFLIYFQGTGAADDSGLPNDRFFAVRPEGSVSTLKIQRTERGDSAVYLCASSIGGSRYEQFFGPGTRLTVL.

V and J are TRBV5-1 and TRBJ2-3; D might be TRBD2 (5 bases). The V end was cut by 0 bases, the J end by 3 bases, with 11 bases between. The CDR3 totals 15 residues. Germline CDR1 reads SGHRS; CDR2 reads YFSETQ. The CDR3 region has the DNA TGCGCCAGCAGCTTGGCGGGAAAAGGGACAGATACGCAGTATTTT. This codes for CASSLAGKGTDTQYF. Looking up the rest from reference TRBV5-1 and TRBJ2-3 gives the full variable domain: KAGVTQTPRYLIKTRGQQVTLSCSPISGHRSVSWYQQTPGQGLQFLFEYFSETQRNKGNFPGRFSGRQFSNSRSEMNVSTLELGDSALYLCASSLAGKGTDTQYFGPGTRLTVL.

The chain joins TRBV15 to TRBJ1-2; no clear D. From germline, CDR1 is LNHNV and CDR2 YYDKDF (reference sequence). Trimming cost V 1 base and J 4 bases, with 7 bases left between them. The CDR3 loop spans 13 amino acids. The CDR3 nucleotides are TGTGCCACCAGCAGAGGAGGCACCTATGGCTACACCTTC. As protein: CATSRGGTYGYTF.

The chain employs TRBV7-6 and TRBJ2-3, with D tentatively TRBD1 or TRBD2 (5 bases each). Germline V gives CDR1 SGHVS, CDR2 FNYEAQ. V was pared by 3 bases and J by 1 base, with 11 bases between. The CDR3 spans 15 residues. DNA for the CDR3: TGTGCCAGCAGCTTCGGGACGGTGGGCACAGATACGCAGTATTTT. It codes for CASSFGTVGTDTQYF.